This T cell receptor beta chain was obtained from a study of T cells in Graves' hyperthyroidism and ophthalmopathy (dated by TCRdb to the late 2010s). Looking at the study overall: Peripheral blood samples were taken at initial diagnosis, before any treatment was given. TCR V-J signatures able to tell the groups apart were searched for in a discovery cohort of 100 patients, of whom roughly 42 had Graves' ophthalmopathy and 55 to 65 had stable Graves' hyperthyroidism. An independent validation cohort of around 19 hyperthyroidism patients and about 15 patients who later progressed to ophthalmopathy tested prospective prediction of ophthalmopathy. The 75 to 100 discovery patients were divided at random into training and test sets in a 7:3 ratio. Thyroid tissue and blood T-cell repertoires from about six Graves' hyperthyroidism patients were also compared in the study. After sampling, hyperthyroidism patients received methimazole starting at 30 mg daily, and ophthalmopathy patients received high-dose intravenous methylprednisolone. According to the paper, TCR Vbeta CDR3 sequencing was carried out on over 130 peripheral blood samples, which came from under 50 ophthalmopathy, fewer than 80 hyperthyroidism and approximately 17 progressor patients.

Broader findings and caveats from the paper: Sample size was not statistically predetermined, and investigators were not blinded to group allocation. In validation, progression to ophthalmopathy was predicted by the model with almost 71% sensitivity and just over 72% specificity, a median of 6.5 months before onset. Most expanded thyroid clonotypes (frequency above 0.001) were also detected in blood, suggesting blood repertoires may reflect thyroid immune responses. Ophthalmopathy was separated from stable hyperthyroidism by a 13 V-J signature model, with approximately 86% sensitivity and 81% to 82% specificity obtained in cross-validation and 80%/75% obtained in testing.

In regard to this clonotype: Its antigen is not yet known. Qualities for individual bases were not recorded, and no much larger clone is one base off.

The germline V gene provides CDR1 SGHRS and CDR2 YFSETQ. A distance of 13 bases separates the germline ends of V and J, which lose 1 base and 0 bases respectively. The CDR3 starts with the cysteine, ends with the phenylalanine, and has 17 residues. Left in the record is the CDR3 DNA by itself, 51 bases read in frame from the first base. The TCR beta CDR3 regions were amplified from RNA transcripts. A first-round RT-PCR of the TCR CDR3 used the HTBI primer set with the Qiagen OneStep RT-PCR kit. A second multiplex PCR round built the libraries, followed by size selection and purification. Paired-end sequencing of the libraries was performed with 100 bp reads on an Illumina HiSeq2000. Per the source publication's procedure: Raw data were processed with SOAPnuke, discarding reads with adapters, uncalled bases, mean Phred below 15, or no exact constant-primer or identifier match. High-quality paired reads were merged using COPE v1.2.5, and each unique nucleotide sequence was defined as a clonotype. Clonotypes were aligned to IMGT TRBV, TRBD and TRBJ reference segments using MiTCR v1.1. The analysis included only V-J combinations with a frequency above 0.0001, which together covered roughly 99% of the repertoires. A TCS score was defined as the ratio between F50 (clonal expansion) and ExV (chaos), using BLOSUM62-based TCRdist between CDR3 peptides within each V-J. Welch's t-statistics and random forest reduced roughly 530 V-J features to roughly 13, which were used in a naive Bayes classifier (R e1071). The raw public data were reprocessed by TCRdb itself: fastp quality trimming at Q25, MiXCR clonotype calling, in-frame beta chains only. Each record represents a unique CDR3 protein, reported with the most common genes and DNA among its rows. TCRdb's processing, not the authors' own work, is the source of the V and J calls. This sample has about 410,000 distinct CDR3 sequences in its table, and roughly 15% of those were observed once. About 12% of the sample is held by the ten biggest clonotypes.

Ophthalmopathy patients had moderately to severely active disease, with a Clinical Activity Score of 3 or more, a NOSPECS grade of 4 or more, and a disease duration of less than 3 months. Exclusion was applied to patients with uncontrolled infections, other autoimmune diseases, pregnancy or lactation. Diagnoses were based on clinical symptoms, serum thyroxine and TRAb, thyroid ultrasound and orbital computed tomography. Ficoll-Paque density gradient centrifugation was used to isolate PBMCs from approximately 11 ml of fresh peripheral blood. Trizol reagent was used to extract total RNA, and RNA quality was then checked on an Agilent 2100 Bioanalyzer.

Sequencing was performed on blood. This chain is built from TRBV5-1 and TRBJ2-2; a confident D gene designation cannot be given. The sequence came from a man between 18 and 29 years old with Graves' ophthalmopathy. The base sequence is TGCGCCAGCAGCTTGAAGATTGCGGTTACGAACACCGGGGAGCTGTTTTTT. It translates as CASSLKIAVTNTGELFF.